The next 15 T cell receptor beta chains were all read from a single sample in a study of glioma-infiltrating T cells. Using RNA template, CDR3s of TCR alpha and beta were amplified with iRepertoire arm-PCR. TCRdb re-called the multiplex PCR reads with MiXCR, one entry per CDR3 protein. The sample gives around 140,000 distinct CDR3 sequences, roughly two fifths of which show up once; 20% to 25% is in the top ten. Sequenced: glioma tissue, nonneoplastic brain tissue, or PBMCs (not recorded which). The receptors here all came from a human donor with low-grade glioma or glioblastoma, undergoing nonglioma brain surgery, or in good health (not recorded which).

This sequence joins TRBV6-1 and TRBJ2-7; D unclear. The CDR3 is 11 amino acids. From germline, CDR1 is MNHNS and CDR2 SASEGT. Trimming removed 8 bases from V and 5 bases from J, with 10 bases in between. CDR3 sequence reads: CASSTYNEQYF. The CDR3 region has the DNA TGTGCCAGCTCGACCTATAACGAGCAGTACTTC.

This sequence joins TRBV6-6 and TRBJ1-1; D remains unclear. CDR1 and CDR2 from the germline V gene are MNHNY and SVGAGI (reference sequence). V gave up 8 bases and J gave up 5 bases, with 18 bases separating them. This CDR3 contains 14 residues. The CDR3 region is CASGFFGDKTEAFF. In DNA, the CDR3 is TGTGCCAGCGGTTTTTTTGGGGATAAGACTGAAGCTTTCTTT.

Turning to this clonotype: Compared with germline, one end of the junction differs, possibly owing to a read error. The rearrangement joins TRBV2 to TRBJ2-5, with D perhaps TRBD1 (6 bases). This CDR3 has 14 amino acids. Germline V gene sequence: CDR1 SNHLY, CDR2 FYNNEI. The CDR3 spells CAGGLGQSQEAQYF. For the CDR3, the DNA is TGTGCCGGCGGATTAGGACAGTCTCAAGAGGCCCAGTACTTC.

The V and J genes are TRBV27 and TRBJ2-5, with 9 bases that match TRBD2. Germline CDR1 is MNHEY and CDR2 is SMNVEV (reference sequence). The CDR3 is 15 residues long. The V segment lost 2 bases and the J segment 4 bases; nucleotides outside the gene matches: 5. Here the CDR3 reads CASSLGREGLETQYF. Here the CDR3 DNA reads TGTGCCAGCAGTTTAGGGCGGGAGGGCCTAGAGACCCAGTACTTC.

J is TRBJ2-1 and V is TRBV2; TRBD1 aligns across 12 bases. Germline V CDR1 and CDR2: SNHLY, FYNNEI. Trimming took 6 bases from V and 10 from J; bases not matched to a gene: 7. The CDR3 runs to 14 residues. This CDR3 is CASSRDRGLSEQFF. The CDR3 DNA reads as TGTGCCAGCAGCCGGGACAGGGGGCTTAGCGAGCAGTTCTTC.

The chain recombines TRBV20-1 with TRBJ2-5, with a tentative D call TRBD2 (5 bases). V was shortened by 0 bases and J by 5 bases, with 13 bases between the two germline ends. The CDR3 spans 14 residues. CDR1 is DFQATT, CDR2 SNEGSKA, per germline (reference sequence). This CDR3 is CSARDPNGIETQYF. The CDR3, as DNA: TGCAGTGCTAGAGATCCCAACGGGATTGAGACCCAGTACTTC.

This clonotype was detected a few times. This chain joins TRBV6-1 and TRBJ2-7, with 9 bases that match TRBD1. Germline V CDR1 and CDR2: MNHNS, SASEGT. CDR3 length: 14 amino acids. J lost 3 bases, V lost 6 bases, and 6 bases had no gene match. CDR3 in amino acids: CASRPGQGYYEQYF. CDR3 DNA: TGTGCCAGCAGGCCAGGACAGGGGTACTACGAGCAGTACTTC.

This clonotype was recorded a few times. The rearrangement uses TRBV6-2 or TRBV6-3 and TRBJ2-7; 9 bases align to TRBD1. The ends lost 2 bases at V and 5 bases at J; junction bases unmatched: 1. Germline CDR1 and CDR2: MNHEY and SVGEGT. There are 13 residues in the CDR3. CDR3: CASSYGTGNEQYF. The CDR3 region has the DNA TGTGCCAGCAGTTACGGGACAGGGAACGAGCAGTACTTC.

The table lists this clonotype with a count of one. The J gene is TRBJ2-7, the V gene TRBV27, with TRBD1 matching over 10 bases. The CDR3 sequence is 17 residues long. Germline V gene data show CDR1 as MNHEY and CDR2 as SMNVEV (reference sequence). V dropped 5 bases and J dropped 7; count of bases not matched to a gene: 17. CDR3 bases: TGTGCCAGCAGTCCGTTACTACCCGGGACAGGGGTCTCTGAGCAGTACTTC. Translation gives CASSPLLPGTGVSEQYF.

The rearrangement uses TRBV7-2 and TRBJ2-7; possible D gene TRBD1, 5 bases. Trimming removed 2 bases from V and 5 bases from J, with 13 bases in between. The CDR3 has 14 residues. Per the germline V gene, CDR1 is SGHTA and CDR2 is FQGNSA. CDR3 loop: CASSLKAGWHEQYF. The CDR3 region has the DNA TGTGCCAGCAGCTTAAAAGCAGGGTGGCACGAGCAGTACTTC.

CDR3 sequence (DNA): TGCGCCAGCAGCCAAGCCCAGAGGGAGACCCAGTACTTC. Its protein product is CASSQAQRETQYF. This chain links TRBV4-1 with TRBJ2-5; no definite D call. The CDR3 length is 13 residues. The ends were cut back, 1 base at V and 5 bases at J, with 8 bases in the middle. CDR1 MGHRA and CDR2 YSYEKL come from the germline V gene.

This clonotype was seen more than once but under ten times. This chain links TRBV20-1 with TRBJ2-3; 7 positions match TRBD2. In germline, CDR1 is DFQATT, CDR2 SNEGSKA (reference sequence). Trimming at V came to 6 bases and at J to 4 bases, leaving 16 bases not matched to a gene. CDR3 length: 16 residues. CDR3 nucleotides: TGCAGTGCCGTTGGTTATCTAGCGGTCAATCCAGATACGCAGTATTTT. Its protein is CSAVGYLAVNPDTQYF.

This clonotype was seen more than once but under ten times. The V call is TRBV27, the J call TRBJ2-2, with TRBD2 identical over 12 bases. V shed 1 base, J shed 5 bases, and the junction held 2 bases outside the gene matches. The germline V gene has CDR1 MNHEY and CDR2 SMNVEV (reference sequence). This CDR3 region has 16 residues. DNA for the CDR3: TGTGCCAGCAGTTTATTGACTAGCGGGAGAACCGGGGAGCTGTTTTTT. Protein sequence: CASSLLTSGRTGELFF.

This chain joins TRBV6-1 and TRBJ2-5, with 7 bases that match TRBD1. Germline trimming cut 6 bases from V and 2 bases from J; bases unmatched to any gene: 15. This CDR3 spans 17 amino acids. In germline, CDR1 is MNHNS, CDR2 SASEGT. The DNA for the CDR3 is TGTGCCAGCAGCAGGGGACAGTCGCCGCCGATTCAAGAGACCCAGTACTTC. This gives the protein CASSRGQSPPIQETQYF.

V is TRBV19 and J is TRBJ2-1; 8 bases align to TRBD2. The V segment lost 5 bases and the J segment 7 bases; nucleotides outside the gene matches: 13. This CDR3 has 16 amino acids. CDR1 LNHDA and CDR2 SQIVND come from the germline V gene (reference sequence). CDR3 residues: CASSPRGSGIRNEQFF. The CDR3 nucleotides are TGTGCCAGTAGTCCCCGGGGTAGCGGGATTAGGAATGAGCAGTTCTTC.